These 9 T cell receptor beta chains originate from one sample sequenced in a study of shared T cell receptors in the human thymus. Repertoires were generated with immunoSEQ multiplex PCR, while TCRdb's copy carries only in-frame clones and drops some. The sample has roughly 710,000 clones; around 85% are singletons. This same sample was also taken into another study, of human thymus T cells.

Sequencing was done on a sample of thymocytes. The receptors derive from a girl under two years old with a congenital heart defect.

This sequence joins TRBV5-1 and TRBJ1-1, with D possibly matching TRBD1 (5 bases). The germline V gene encodes CDR1 SGHRS and CDR2 YFSETQ. The CDR3 contains 14 residues. V was cut by 4 bases and J by 1 base, with 11 bases left in between. Here the CDR3 reads CASSGKTGNTEAFF. Written as DNA, the CDR3 is TGCGCCAGCAGCGGAAAAACAGGGAACACTGAAGCTTTCTTT. The variable domain in full, with the rest retrieved from reference TRBV5-1 and TRBJ1-1, is KAGVTQTPRYLIKTRGQQVTLSCSPISGHRSVSWYQQTPGQGLQFLFEYFSETQRNKGNFPGRFSGRQFSNSRSEMNVSTLELGDSALYLCASSGKTGNTEAFFGQGTRLTVV.

The gene calls are TRBV30 and TRBJ2-2; D is ambiguous. Trimming shortened V by 0 bases and J by 5 bases, and 10 bases separated the two germline ends. In germline, CDR1 is GTSNPN, CDR2 SVGIG (reference sequence). The CDR3 loop spans 14 amino acids. CDR3 in amino acids: CAWSVLERTGELFF. CDR3 sequence (DNA): TGTGCCTGGAGTGTACTTGAGAGGACCGGGGAGCTGTTTTTT. Drawing the rest from reference TRBV30 and TRBJ2-2, the complete variable domain is SQTIHQWPATLVQPVGSPLSLECTVEGTSNPNLYWYRQAAGRGLQLLFYSVGIGQISSEVPQNLSASRPQDRQFILSSKKLLLSDSGFYLCAWSVLERTGELFFGEGSRLTVL.

This clone was detected only a few times. This chain joins TRBV4-2 and TRBJ2-5; perhaps TRBD1 as D (5 bases). Germline lookup yields CDR1 LGHNA and CDR2 YNFKEQ. V lost 1 base, J lost 2 bases, and 14 bases lay in between. CDR3 size: 16 residues. The CDR3 region is CASSQGQGSRQETQYF. The DNA for the CDR3 is TGTGCCAGCAGCCAAGGGCAGGGTAGCCGGCAAGAGACCCAGTACTTC.

The rearrangement links TRBV4-1 to TRBJ2-1, with TRBD2 as a possible D gene (7 bases). V lost 0 bases and J 4 bases, leaving 19 bases between the germline ends. CDR3 length: 18 residues. CDR1 is MGHRA and CDR2 is YSYEKL in the germline V gene. CDR3 region: CASSQDGFRGGFYNEQFF. The CDR3, as DNA: TGCGCCAGCAGCCAAGACGGGTTTCGCGGGGGCTTTTACAATGAGCAGTTCTTC.

The chain is built from TRBV5-1 and TRBJ2-7, with D perhaps matching TRBD1 (6 bases). The CDR3 consists of 16 residues. Germline V gene sequence: CDR1 SGHRS, CDR2 YFSETQ. Trimming cost V 1 base and J 0 bases, with 14 bases left between them. Written as DNA, the CDR3 is TGCGCCAGCAGCTTGTCCCCTCAGGGGCCCTCCTACGAGCAGTACTTC. Amino acid sequence: CASSLSPQGPSYEQYF.

The chain carries TRBV28 and TRBJ2-3; 7 bases line up with TRBD1. The V gene end was trimmed by 7 bases and the J gene end by 6 bases; junction bases not matched to a gene: 19. The CDR3 has 17 amino acids. CDR1 MDHEN and CDR2 SYDVKM come from the germline V gene. The CDR3 here is CASTSLQGLFRLDTQYF. In DNA form, the CDR3 reads TGTGCCAGCACTTCCCTACAGGGGCTATTCAGACTGGATACGCAGTATTTT.

V and J are TRBV9 and TRBJ2-3; maybe TRBD2 (7 bases). The CDR3 is 14 residues long. Germline V CDR1 and CDR2: SGDLS, YYNGEE. Trimming removed 0 bases from V and 4 bases from J, with 9 bases in between. CDR3 sequence (DNA): TGTGCCAGCAGCGTAGGCGGGGGCCCAGATACGCAGTATTTT. It translates to CASSVGGGPDTQYF. Drawing the rest from reference TRBV9 and TRBJ2-3, the complete variable domain is DSGVTQTPKHLITATGQRVTLRCSPRSGDLSVYWYQQSLDQGLQFLIQYYNGEERAKGNILERFSAQQFPDLHSELNLSSLELGDSALYFCASSVGGGPDTQYFGPGTRLTVL.

The chain carries TRBV5-1 and TRBJ2-1; TRBD2 matches at 10 bases. This CDR3 region has 15 residues. CDR1 is SGHRS, CDR2 YFSETQ, per germline. V was pared by 1 base and J by 4 bases, with 2 bases of the junction left unmatched. CDR3 DNA: TGCGCCAGCAGCTTGAGCGGGGGGGAGTACAATGAGCAGTTCTTC. This codes for CASSLSGGEYNEQFF.

The J gene is TRBJ2-1, the V gene TRBV5-1; 15 bases are shared with TRBD2. Unmatched junction bases numbered 9, after V lost 4 bases and J lost 7 bases. Germline values: CDR1 SGHRS, CDR2 YFSETQ. The CDR3 is 17 amino acids. CDR3 residues: CASSPRTSGGVGNEQFF. The CDR3 region has the DNA TGCGCCAGCAGCCCAAGGACTAGCGGGGGGGTCGGTAATGAGCAGTTCTTC.